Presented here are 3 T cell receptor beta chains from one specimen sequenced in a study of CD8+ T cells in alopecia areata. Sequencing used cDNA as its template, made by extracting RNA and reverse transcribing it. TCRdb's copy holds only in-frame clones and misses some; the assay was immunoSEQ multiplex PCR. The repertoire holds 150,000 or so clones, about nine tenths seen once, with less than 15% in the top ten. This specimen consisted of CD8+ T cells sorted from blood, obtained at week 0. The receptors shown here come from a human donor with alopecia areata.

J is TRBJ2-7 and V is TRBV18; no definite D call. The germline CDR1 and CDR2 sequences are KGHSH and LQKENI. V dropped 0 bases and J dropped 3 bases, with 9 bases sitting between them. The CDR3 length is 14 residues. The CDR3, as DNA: TGTGCCAGCTCACCACCGTATAGGGTCTACGAGCAGTACTTC. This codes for CASSPPYRVYEQYF.

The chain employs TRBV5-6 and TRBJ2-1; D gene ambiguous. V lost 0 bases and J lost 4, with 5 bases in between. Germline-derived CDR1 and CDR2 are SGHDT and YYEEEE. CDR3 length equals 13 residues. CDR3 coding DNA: TGTGCCAGCAGCTTGGAACGGTACAATGAGCAGTTCTTC. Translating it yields CASSLERYNEQFF.

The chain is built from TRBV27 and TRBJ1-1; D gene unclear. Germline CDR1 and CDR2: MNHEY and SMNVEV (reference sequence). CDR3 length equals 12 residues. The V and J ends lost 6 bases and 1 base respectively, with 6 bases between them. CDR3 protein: CASSRPNTEAFF. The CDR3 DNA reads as TGTGCCAGCAGCCGGCCGAACACTGAAGCTTTCTTT.